This T cell receptor beta chain was profiled in a study of metastatic and nonmetastatic thyroid tumors. The overall study: A comparison of repertoires was made across blood and tumor or nodule tissue from malignant and benign thyroid patients. Findings and caveats of the study: It was reported that TCR beta diversity was significantly higher in malignant thyroid tumors than benign nodules, in blood and tumor.

The CDR3 consists of 11 residues. Trimming left V 8 bases short and J 2 bases short, with 7 bases between. In germline, CDR1 is SEHNR, CDR2 FQNEAQ (reference sequence). The entire patient cohort was treatment-naive prior to thyroid surgery. This clone has just a few counts. Its specificity is unknown. With MiXCR, TCRdb called clones anew from the PCR reads. The sample carries 5,500 or so clones, 25% to 35% recorded once. The material sequenced was adjacent normal tissue. The receptor comes from a female donor with papillary thyroid cancer or a benign thyroid nodule (not recorded which). Some clones in this sample may be carry-over from other donors' samples. The chain carries TRBV7-9 and TRBJ2-7; D gene unclear. CDR3 DNA: TGTGCCAGCCGACATACCTACGAGCAGTACTTC. This encodes CASRHTYEQYF.